One and the same sample provided the 30 T cell receptor beta chains below, sequenced in a study of blood T cell repertoires in COVID-19. The data were produced by immunoSEQ multiplex PCR, yet TCRdb's version contains in-frame clones alone and is incomplete. Here the sample spans some 200,000 clones, around 84% being singletons. The sequenced sample consisted of peripheral blood. The receptor set was obtained from a middle-aged woman who had recovered from COVID-19.

The chain combines TRBV5-8 with TRBJ2-7; D ambiguous. Trimming cost V 3 bases and J 0 bases, with 13 bases left between them. The CDR3 runs 15 residues. Germline CDR1 SGHTS, CDR2 YDEGEE. In DNA form, the CDR3 reads TGTGCCAGCAGCTCCACCGACATTTTCTCCTACGAGCAGTACTTC. Amino acids: CASSSTDIFSYEQYF.

The rearrangement uses TRBV27 and TRBJ1-2, with TRBD1 as a possible D gene (5 bases). Trimming removed 6 bases from V and 4 bases from J, with 24 bases in between. From germline, CDR1 is MNHEY and CDR2 SMNVEV (reference sequence). The CDR3 extends over 17 amino acids. This CDR3 reads CASSRFGGGADSYGYTF. The CDR3 DNA follows: TGTGCCAGCAGCCGCTTTGGGGGAGGGGCTGATAGCTATGGCTACACCTTC.

This clone appeared many times. This chain joins TRBV13 and TRBJ2-7, with 8 bases aligning to TRBD2. Germline trimming cut 5 bases from V and 5 bases from J; bases unmatched to any gene: 11. This CDR3 region has 15 residues. Germline V CDR1 and CDR2: PRHDT, FYEKMQ (reference sequence). CDR3 in amino acids: CASSVGGGLGHEQYF. CDR3 bases: TGTGCCAGCAGCGTCGGGGGGGGCCTCGGCCACGAGCAGTACTTC.

J is TRBJ1-6 and V is TRBV7-6; tentative D call: TRBD1 (5 bases). CDR1 and CDR2 (germline): SGHVS, FNYEAQ. Trimming removed 4 bases from V and 2 bases from J, with 12 bases in between. CDR3 length equals 16 residues. The CDR3 region is CASSSGGSPYNSPLHF. The CDR3 DNA sequence: TGTGCCAGCAGCTCGGGGGGGTCCCCCTATAATTCACCCCTCCACTTT.

The chain has TRBV4-3 and TRBJ1-5; no clear D. In germline, CDR1 is LGHNA, CDR2 YSLEER. V was cut by 3 bases and J by 6 bases, with 12 bases left in between. CDR3 length: 14 residues. The CDR3 region has the DNA TGCGCCAGCAGCCAGGACGGGAGGCGTCAGCCCCAGCATTTT. This codes for CASSQDGRRQPQHF.

V and J are TRBV2 and TRBJ2-7; 7 nucleotides align to TRBD2. V shed 7 bases, J shed 1 base, and the junction held 7 bases outside the gene matches. The CDR3 spans 14 residues. CDR1 and CDR2 from the germline V gene are SNHLY and FYNNEI. The CDR3 region has the DNA TGTGCCAGCATGGGGGGGAGGACATCCTACGAGCAGTACTTC. As protein: CASMGGRTSYEQYF.

The chain recombines TRBV28 with TRBJ1-6, with a tentative D call TRBD1 (6 bases). This CDR3 comprises 13 residues. Germline lookup yields CDR1 MDHEN and CDR2 SYDVKM. V dropped 8 bases and J dropped 9 bases, with 14 bases sitting between them. As DNA, the CDR3 is TGTGCCAGCCGGCAGGGGATGAGTTCACCCCTCCACTTT. Encoded protein: CASRQGMSSPLHF.

The chain couples TRBV5-1 to TRBJ1-2; 7 bases align to TRBD1. Germline CDR1 SGHRS, CDR2 YFSETQ. The CDR3 is 14 amino acids. Trimming took 2 bases from V and 2 from J; bases not matched to a gene: 3. CDR3 in amino acids: CASSFAGQNYGYTF. Written as DNA, the CDR3 is TGCGCCAGCAGCTTCGCGGGACAGAACTATGGCTACACCTTC.

The genes are TRBV9 and TRBJ2-7, with TRBD1 identical over 8 bases. The CDR3 covers 14 residues. Per the germline V gene, CDR1 is SGDLS and CDR2 is YYNGEE. The V segment lost 2 bases and the J segment 3 bases; nucleotides outside the gene matches: 4. CDR3 sequence (DNA): TGTGCCAGCAGCGTTTCAGGGGGCAACTACGAGCAGTACTTC. This gives the protein CASSVSGGNYEQYF. The full variable domain, rest sourced from reference TRBV9 and TRBJ2-7, is DSGVTQTPKHLITATGQRVTLRCSPRSGDLSVYWYQQSLDQGLQFLIQYYNGEERAKGNILERFSAQQFPDLHSELNLSSLELGDSALYFCASSVSGGNYEQYFGPGTRLTVT.

The gene calls are TRBV5-1 and TRBJ2-7; 10 bases match TRBD1. This CDR3 is built from 17 residues. Germline V gives CDR1 SGHRS, CDR2 YFSETQ. Losses at the gene ends were 2 bases for V and 5 bases for J; bases not matched to a gene: 13. The CDR3 reads CASSFVTGTGVFHEQYF. The CDR3 DNA reads as TGCGCCAGCAGCTTTGTAACCGGGACAGGGGTGTTTCACGAGCAGTACTTC.

For this clone: This could be a read error, since a much larger clone is one nucleotide away. The chain combines TRBV12-3 or TRBV12-4 with TRBJ1-1; unclear D gene. The CDR3 extends over 12 amino acids. V was clipped by 2 bases and J by 4 bases, with 5 bases between them. This CDR3 reads CASSLSGTEAFF. CDR3 bases: TGTGCCAGCAGTTTATCGGGCACTGAAGCTTTCTTT.

The chain is built from TRBV7-6 and TRBJ1-1, with unresolved D. This CDR3 has 13 residues. Germline V gene lookup returns CDR1 SGHVS and CDR2 FNYEAQ. Deletions cut 5 bases from V and 8 bases from J, with 15 bases between. CDR3 sequence: CASSPAPGEEAFF. CDR3 nucleotide sequence: TGTGCCAGCAGCCCGGCCCCCGGAGAAGAAGCTTTCTTT.

The chain joins TRBV5-8 to TRBJ1-1; D call uncertain. The CDR3 runs to 13 residues. Per germline, CDR1 SGHTS and CDR2 YDEGEE. The V end lost 2 bases, the J end lost 4 bases, and 9 bases lay between the germline ends. For the CDR3, the DNA is TGTGCCAGCAGCTTTTCGGGAACCACTGAAGCTTTCTTT. Its protein product is CASSFSGTTEAFF.

The V call is TRBV19, the J call TRBJ1-2; no clear D gene. Germline V lookup: CDR1 LNHDA, CDR2 SQIVND (reference sequence). Deletions cut 4 bases from V and 2 bases from J, with 8 bases between. This CDR3 is 13 amino acids long. The CDR3 sequence is CASSTRQNYGYTF. Here the CDR3 DNA reads TGTGCCAGTAGTACCCGACAAAACTATGGCTACACCTTC.

The rearrangement links TRBV5-1 to TRBJ2-2; the D gene is possibly TRBD1 (5 bases). This CDR3 contains 15 residues. From germline, CDR1 is SGHRS and CDR2 YFSETQ. Trimming took 0 bases from V and 5 from J, leaving 11 bases between them. CDR3 sequence: CASSLADSWTGELFF. CDR3 in DNA: TGCGCCAGCAGCTTGGCCGACAGTTGGACCGGGGAGCTGTTTTTT. Supplemented by reference TRBV5-1 and TRBJ2-2, the full variable domain reads KAGVTQTPRYLIKTRGQQVTLSCSPISGHRSVSWYQQTPGQGLQFLFEYFSETQRNKGNFPGRFSGRQFSNSRSEMNVSTLELGDSALYLCASSLADSWTGELFFGEGSRLTVL.

V usage is TRBV5-1 and J usage is TRBJ1-1, with D possibly TRBD1 on 6 matching bases. V dropped 3 bases and J dropped 4 bases, with 13 bases sitting between them. CDR3 length equals 14 residues. Germline V gene data show CDR1 as SGHRS and CDR2 as YFSETQ. CDR3: CASSSKQGITEAFF. The CDR3 bases are TGCGCCAGCAGCTCAAAGCAGGGGATCACTGAAGCTTTCTTT.

The chain recombines TRBV30 with TRBJ2-5; 7 positions match TRBD2. Germline V gene data show CDR1 as GTSNPN and CDR2 as SVGIG (reference sequence). The CDR3 is made up of 15 amino acids. With V trimmed by 3 bases and J by 3 bases, 10 bases remained unmatched. The CDR3: CAWSPFWGGEETQYF. CDR3 DNA sequence: TGTGCCTGGAGCCCGTTCTGGGGAGGGGAAGAGACCCAGTACTTC. Drawing the rest from reference TRBV30 and TRBJ2-5, the complete variable domain is SQTIHQWPATLVQPVGSPLSLECTVEGTSNPNLYWYRQAAGRGLQLLFYSVGIGQISSEVPQNLSASRPQDRQFILSSKKLLLSDSGFYLCAWSPFWGGEETQYFGPGTRLLVL.

The J gene is TRBJ1-5, the V gene TRBV18; D gene uncertain. Between the trimmed V and J ends, which lost 3 bases and 0 bases, there was a span of 6 bases. Germline V gene data show CDR1 as KGHSH and CDR2 as LQKENI. The CDR3 spans 14 residues. The CDR3 nucleotides are TGTGCCAGCTCACCTGAGGGTAGCAATCAGCCCCAGCATTTT. The encoded protein is CASSPEGSNQPQHF. Together with reference TRBV18 and TRBJ1-5, the CDR3 gives the full variable domain: NAGVMQNPRHLVRRRGQEARLRCSPMKGHSHVYWYRQLPEEGLKFMVYLQKENIIDESGMPKERFSAEFPKEGPSILRIQQVVRGDSAAYFCASSPEGSNQPQHFGDGTRLSIL.

The J gene is TRBJ1-2, the V gene TRBV19; 10 nucleotides align to TRBD1. This CDR3 contains 18 residues. CDR1 is LNHDA, CDR2 SQIVND, per germline (reference sequence). V lost 3 bases, J lost 0 bases, and 10 bases stayed unmatched. The CDR3 DNA sequence: TGTGCCAGTAGTATCCTTGCCGGGACAGGGGATTCTAACTATGGCTACACCTTC. This sequence encodes CASSILAGTGDSNYGYTF.

The rearrangement joins TRBV19 to TRBJ1-4; 9 bases fit TRBD1. J gave up 7 bases and V 3 bases, and 9 bases lay outside the gene matches. CDR1 is LNHDA, CDR2 SQIVND, per germline (reference sequence). This CDR3 comprises 16 residues. The CDR3 bases are TGTGCCAGTAGTATCTTCGCGGGACAGGGAGGTGAAAAACTGTTTTTT. It encodes CASSIFAGQGGEKLFF.

The rearrangement joins TRBV2 to TRBJ2-5, with 10 positions matching TRBD1. J gave up 4 bases and V 7 bases, and 3 bases lay outside the gene matches. This CDR3 is 13 amino acids long. Germline V gives CDR1 SNHLY, CDR2 FYNNEI. The CDR3 here is CASKTGGGETQYF. In nucleotides, the CDR3 is TGTGCCAGCAAGACAGGGGGCGGAGAGACCCAGTACTTC.

The chain combines TRBV9 with TRBJ2-5, with 8 bases fitting TRBD2. CDR1 is SGDLS and CDR2 is YYNGEE in the germline V gene. V shed 6 bases and J 2 bases; nucleotides not matched to a gene: 9. The CDR3 spans 15 residues. The CDR3 here is CASTAGGSSQETQYF. The CDR3 DNA sequence: TGTGCCAGCACGGCGGGGGGTAGTAGTCAAGAGACCCAGTACTTC.

The chain couples TRBV6-2 or TRBV6-3 to TRBJ1-6, with D possibly matching TRBD1 (5 bases). Germline assignment: CDR1 MNHEY and CDR2 SVGEGT. V was trimmed by 6 bases and J by 2 bases, leaving 11 bases between them. The CDR3 is 15 amino acids. Written as DNA, the CDR3 is TGTGCCAGCAGCCTTATGACAGCCTATAATTCACCCCTCCACTTT. Its protein is CASSLMTAYNSPLHF.

The chain uses TRBV5-1 and TRBJ2-1; maybe TRBD1 (7 bases). The CDR3 consists of 15 residues. V lost 0 bases and J lost 7, with 14 bases in between. The germline V gene encodes CDR1 SGHRS and CDR2 YFSETQ. The CDR3 region is CASSLGPGGSNEQFF. The CDR3 nucleotides are TGCGCCAGCAGCTTGGGGCCAGGGGGGTCGAATGAGCAGTTCTTC.

This chain joins TRBV6-5 and TRBJ2-7; D may be TRBD1 (5 bases). The CDR3 has 11 residues. Germline CDR1 is MNHEY and CDR2 is SVGAGI. CDR3 coding DNA: TGTGGGTCGCAGGGATGGTACGAGCAGTACTTC. As protein: CGSQGWYEQYF.

The chain joins TRBV6-5 to TRBJ1-5; no firm D call. V was shortened by 0 bases and J by 5 bases, with 5 bases between the two germline ends. CDR3 size: 13 residues. Germline CDR1 is MNHEY and CDR2 is SVGAGI. As DNA, the CDR3 is TGTGCCAGCAGTTACTCGGAGGATCAGCCCCAGCATTTT. This sequence encodes CASSYSEDQPQHF.

The chain recombines TRBV15 with TRBJ1-5; D may be TRBD1 (5 bases). The germline V and J ends were trimmed by 5 bases and 7 bases, with 12 bases remaining between them. The CDR3 covers 13 residues. Looked up from germline, CDR1 is LNHNV and CDR2 is YYDKDF (reference sequence). CDR3 residues: CATSPARGQPQHF. The CDR3 nucleotides read TGTGCCACCAGCCCTGCTAGGGGCCAGCCCCAGCATTTT.

The chain combines TRBV5-5 with TRBJ2-5; 8 bases are a match to TRBD1. Trimming at V came to 3 bases and at J to 9 bases, leaving 7 bases not matched to a gene. CDR1 SGHKS and CDR2 YYEKEE come from the germline V gene (reference sequence). This CDR3 spans 13 amino acids. Written as DNA, the CDR3 is TGTGCCAGCAGCTCGGGGACAGGCGCGTCCCAGTACTTC. Translation gives CASSSGTGASQYF.

The V and J genes are TRBV4-3 and TRBJ1-4; 7 nucleotides align to TRBD1. Per the germline V gene, CDR1 is LGHNA and CDR2 is YSLEER. V was pared by 0 bases and J by 9 bases, with 10 bases of the junction left unmatched. CDR3 length: 16 amino acids. The CDR3 sequence is CASSQDKGAGVQKLFF. In nucleotides, the CDR3 is TGCGCCAGCAGCCAAGATAAGGGGGCAGGGGTCCAAAAACTGTTTTTT.

V usage is TRBV29-1 and J usage is TRBJ1-1; D gene uncertain. CDR3 length: 18 amino acids. V lost 2 bases and J 3 bases, leaving 25 bases between the germline ends. Germline V gene lookup returns CDR1 SQVTM and CDR2 ANQGSEA. The CDR3 reads CSVETQDIFSRRYTEAFF. CDR3 DNA: TGCAGCGTTGAAACCCAAGATATATTTTCTCGCCGGTACACTGAAGCTTTCTTT.